This TCR beta chain emerged from a study of blood T cells in healthy people across ages. Combining a sample-barcoded 5' primer with a J-beta primer mix, a second PCR ran for roughly 7 to 12 cycles. TCRdb fed the 5' RACE reads into MiXCR, producing one record per CDR3 protein. The repertoire has more than 1 million distinct CDR3 sequences, over 35% of them found once; the top ten carry 15% to 20%. The ends were cut back, 0 bases at V and 2 bases at J, with 11 bases in the middle. CDR3 size: 14 residues. From germline, CDR1 is DFQATT and CDR2 SNEGSKA (reference sequence). The sequence was obtained from a woman aged 60-70 years in good health. The sample taken for sequencing was blood. This chain links TRBV20-1 with TRBJ2-7; D unclear. CDR3 loop: CSARDRLSAYEQYF. CDR3 DNA sequence: TGCAGTGCTAGAGATCGACTTTCCGCCTACGAGCAGTACTTC.